Below are 11 T cell receptor beta chains sequenced from a single sample in a study of identifying expanded T cells in peripheral blood (dated by TCRdb to between 2017 and 2020). The receptor library was made with the immunoSEQ multiplex PCR assay. The source is immuneACCESS, and TCRdb retained only in-frame sequences with V and J called. Part of the clones is not carried over; for the studies checked, unresolved V genes explain less than half of this, and the remainder is unexplained. A total of approximately 100,000 clones appear in this sample, approximately 90% of them only once. Jointly, the top ten make up 6.5% to 9% of the sample. The source material was blood. The receptors stem from a person between 18 and 75 years old in good health.

This rearrangement joins TRBV10-3 to TRBJ2-3; 7 nucleotides align to TRBD2. Germline CDR1 ENHRY, CDR2 SYGVKD. Trimming removed 8 bases from V and 5 bases from J; junction bases left unmatched: 7. The CDR3 has 13 residues. The CDR3 loop is CAIGAGSGDTQYF. CDR3 coding DNA: TGTGCCATCGGAGCGGGAAGTGGAGATACGCAGTATTTT.

The V and J genes are TRBV5-1 and TRBJ2-3; TRBD2 might be the D (5 bases). CDR1 is SGHRS, CDR2 YFSETQ, per germline. This CDR3 is built from 16 residues. Trimming took 4 bases from V and 6 from J, leaving 21 bases between them. The chain's CDR3 is CASSDAHSAARDTQYF. The CDR3 bases are TGCGCCAGCAGCGACGCCCATAGCGCCGCCCGGGATACGCAGTATTTT.

The chain joins TRBV9 to TRBJ1-2; D gene ambiguous. This CDR3 comprises 13 residues. V was cut by 3 bases and J by 10 bases, with 16 bases left in between. Germline CDR1 reads SGDLS; CDR2 reads YYNGEE. In nucleotides, the CDR3 is TGTGCCAGCAGCGGAGGTAGGGAGCTCTCCTACACCTTC. The encoded protein is CASSGGRELSYTF.

The rearrangement joins TRBV10-3 to TRBJ2-2; 16 bases line up with TRBD2. V trimming: 6 bases; J trimming: 3 bases; junction bases outside the gene matches: 7. The CDR3 extends over 18 amino acids. The germline V gene encodes CDR1 ENHRY and CDR2 SYGVKD. The CDR3 coding sequence is TGTGCCATCAGGCCGGGACTAGCGGGAGGGCCGGACACCGGGGAGCTGTTTTTT. Translated: CAIRPGLAGGPDTGELFF.

The V gene is TRBV7-9, the J gene TRBJ1-2; 8 bases line up with TRBD1. The germline CDR1 and CDR2 sequences are SEHNR and FQNEAQ (reference sequence). This CDR3 comprises 14 residues. Trimming took 3 bases from V and 5 from J; bases not matched to a gene: 5. CDR3 coding DNA: TGTGCCAGCAGCTTCCCAGGGGGCATATATGGCTACACCTTC. Translating it yields CASSFPGGIYGYTF.

V usage is TRBV29-1 and J usage is TRBJ2-5; 7 nucleotides align to TRBD1. Trimming cost V 7 bases and J 5 bases; bases outside gene matches: 4. This CDR3 has 11 residues. From germline, CDR1 is SQVTM and CDR2 ANQGSEA. The CDR3 DNA reads TGCAGCGGGGGACAGCGGGAGACCCAGTACTTC. This sequence encodes CSGGQRETQYF.

This chain links TRBV30 with TRBJ1-2, with TRBD1 matching over 9 bases. This CDR3 spans 14 amino acids. Per the germline V gene, CDR1 is GTSNPN and CDR2 is SVGIG (reference sequence). V was clipped by 1 base and J by 6 bases; unmatched bases: 6. Here the CDR3 DNA reads TGTGCCTGGAGTGGACAGGGGGGAGTTAATGGCTACACCTTC. It encodes CAWSGQGGVNGYTF.

The chain carries TRBV27 and TRBJ2-2; no reliable D call. The germline V gene has CDR1 MNHEY and CDR2 SMNVEV (reference sequence). This CDR3 comprises 16 residues. Trimming pared 3 bases from V and 5 bases from J, leaving 16 bases between. The CDR3 DNA sequence: TGTGCCAGCAGTTTTTATGACCATACGAGGACCGGGGAGCTGTTTTTT. This encodes CASSFYDHTRTGELFF.

The gene calls are TRBV6-1 and TRBJ2-3; D uncertain. CDR1 MNHNS and CDR2 SASEGT come from the germline V gene. Deletions cut 7 bases from V and 2 bases from J, with 7 bases between. This CDR3 comprises 12 residues. The CDR3: CASTHYTDTQYF. The CDR3 coding sequence is TGTGCCAGCACCCACTACACAGATACGCAGTATTTT.

The rearrangement links TRBV18 to TRBJ2-4; 11 positions agree with TRBD2. Germline CDR1 KGHSH, CDR2 LQKENI. There are 18 residues in the CDR3. Trimming at V came to 2 bases and at J to 0 bases, leaving 6 bases not matched to a gene. The CDR3 coding sequence is TGTGCCAGCTCACCATTCCTAGCGGGGGGCCTAGCCAAAAACATTCAGTACTTC. Its translation is CASSPFLAGGLAKNIQYF.

The chain carries TRBV7-3 and TRBJ2-3; D ambiguous. The CDR3 sequence is 14 residues long. The germline CDR1 and CDR2 sequences are SGHTA and FQGTGA. The V end lost 3 bases, the J end lost 1 base, and 8 bases lay between the germline ends. DNA for the CDR3: TGTGCCAGCAGCTTGCTAGGTGGCACAGATACGCAGTATTTT. This gives the protein CASSLLGGTDTQYF.